This T cell receptor beta chain was sequenced during a study of blood T cell repertoires in COVID-19. Patients from Seattle were sampled longitudinally, starting during active infection. TCRdb's table, derived via immunoSEQ multiplex PCR, lists solely in-frame clones and lacks some. In the table there are 100,000 to 150,000 clones, 65% to 85% of which are singletons. Between the trimmed V and J ends, which lost 6 bases and 5 bases, there was a span of 15 bases. The CDR3 has 14 amino acids. Germline assignment: CDR1 SNHLY and CDR2 FYNNEI. The sample comprised peripheral blood. The chain combines TRBV2 with TRBJ2-3, with D possibly TRBD2 on 7 matching bases. This receptor was obtained from a young man with COVID-19, enrolled during active disease. The CDR3 region has the DNA TGTGCCAGCAGCCGGGGAGGGGGGGGAGATACGCAGTATTTT. Encoded protein: CASSRGGGGDTQYF.